Listed here are 10 T cell receptor beta chains from one sample, sequenced in a study of shared clonotypes between healthy human individuals. Libraries were prepared by immunoSEQ multiplex PCR; TCRdb keeps only in-frame clonotypes and omits some of them. Of millions of clones in the sample, 85% to 95% are singletons; the top ten hold roughly 0.13%. Sequencing input: naive CD4+ T cells sorted from blood. Subset described: CD45RA+ positively selected. All receptors derive from a man between 18 and 35 years old in good health.

The rearrangement links TRBV6-5 to TRBJ1-1; D is perhaps TRBD1 (6 bases). From germline, CDR1 is MNHEY and CDR2 SVGAGI. This CDR3 spans 13 amino acids. Trimming took off 11 bases at V and 0 bases at J, with 13 bases between the two ends. This chain's CDR3 is CAVHRVLNTEAFF. CDR3 DNA: TGTGCCGTTCACAGGGTGTTGAACACTGAAGCTTTCTTT.

On this clone: This CDR3 is also generated by other DNA sequences in the sample. V is TRBV30 and J is TRBJ2-5; the D is unclear. V was trimmed by 2 bases and J by 3 bases, leaving 4 bases between them. CDR1 is GTSNPN and CDR2 is SVGIG in the germline V gene (reference sequence). The CDR3 consists of 11 residues. The DNA of the CDR3 is TGTGCCTGGAGTCTTGAAGAGACCCAGTACTTC. Its translation is CAWSLEETQYF.

The rearrangement links TRBV28 to TRBJ2-7, with 9 bases matching TRBD1. J gave up 3 bases and V 5 bases, and 5 bases lay outside the gene matches. Germline values: CDR1 MDHEN, CDR2 SYDVKM. This CDR3 comprises 14 residues. The CDR3 DNA is TGTGCCAGCAGTACTCCGGGACAGGGCTACGAGCAGTACTTC. Its protein product is CASSTPGQGYEQYF.

The chain links TRBV5-1 to TRBJ1-4, with TRBD1 identical over 7 bases. Trimming removed 2 bases from V and 7 bases from J; junction bases left unmatched: 8. Looked up from germline, CDR1 is SGHRS and CDR2 is YFSETQ. CDR3 length: 15 residues. The CDR3 sequence: CASSLTGEGGEKLFF. CDR3 DNA sequence: TGCGCCAGCAGCTTAACAGGGGAGGGAGGTGAAAAACTGTTTTTT.

CDR3 nucleotide sequence: TGTGCCAGCAGCTTAGGCGGGCCGACTAGCGGCACCGGGGAGCTGTTTTTT. This translates into CASSLGGPTSGTGELFF. This chain joins TRBV7-2 and TRBJ2-2; TRBD2 matches 9 bases. The germline V gene has CDR1 SGHTA and CDR2 FQGNSA. J lost 4 bases, V lost 1 base, and 7 bases had no gene match. The CDR3 is 17 amino acids.

V and J are TRBV30 and TRBJ2-5; the D gene is possibly TRBD2 (5 bases). Trimming stripped 5 bases from V and 0 bases from J, with 7 bases between. The CDR3 covers 12 residues. CDR1 GTSNPN and CDR2 SVGIG come from the germline V gene (reference sequence). The CDR3 nucleotides read TGTGCCTGGGGAGGCTACCAAGAGACCCAGTACTTC. Translated, it gives CAWGGYQETQYF.

V is TRBV27 and J is TRBJ2-5; 8 bases align to TRBD1. The germline V gene encodes CDR1 MNHEY and CDR2 SMNVEV (reference sequence). The CDR3 sequence is 14 residues long. Germline trimming cut 6 bases from V and 5 bases from J; bases unmatched to any gene: 8. Here the CDR3 reads CASSYQGASETQYF. CDR3 nucleotides: TGTGCCAGCAGCTATCAGGGGGCAAGTGAGACCCAGTACTTC.

This clone has a handful of counts. The V and J genes are TRBV2 and TRBJ1-5; D call uncertain. The CDR3 spans 12 residues. V lost 7 bases and J 2 bases, leaving 6 bases between the germline ends. Germline CDR1 SNHLY, CDR2 FYNNEI. The CDR3 nucleotides are TGTGCCAGCACGAGGGGCAATCAGCCCCAGCATTTT. Its translation is CASTRGNQPQHF.

The V gene is TRBV11-2, the J gene TRBJ2-7, with TRBD2 matching 10 bases. CDR3 length: 14 residues. CDR1 and CDR2 (germline): SGHAT, FQNNGV. V lost 4 bases and J lost 4; bases outside the gene matches: 4. The CDR3, as DNA: TGTGCCAGCAGCTCCCAACTAGCGGGGTACGAGCAGTACTTC. Encoded protein: CASSSQLAGYEQYF.

Comments on this clone: This sample also contains other DNA sequences that code for the same CDR3. The rearrangement links TRBV19 to TRBJ2-5, with 8 bases matching TRBD2. Germline CDR1 and CDR2: LNHDA and SQIVND (reference sequence). The trim removed 3 bases at V and 4 bases at J, leaving 7 bases unmatched. The CDR3 is 15 amino acids. The CDR3 sequence: CASSIIAGGGETQYF. In nucleotides, the CDR3 is TGTGCCAGTAGTATTATTGCGGGGGGTGGAGAGACCCAGTACTTC.